The present entry profiles one T cell receptor beta chain with its context. These data belong to a study of T cells after yellow fever vaccination. The CDR3 contains 13 residues. Germline-derived CDR1 and CDR2 are DFQATT and SNEGSKA (reference sequence). Trimming removed 6 bases from V and 8 bases from J, with 19 bases in between. TCRdb itself ran the 5' RACE reads through MiXCR, one entry per CDR3 protein. The profile covers 450,000 to 550,000 distinct CDR3 sequences, with about a fifth appearing a single time and about 15% taken by the ten largest. The source is a young man who received the YFV17D yellow fever vaccine. This rearrangement joins TRBV20-1 to TRBJ1-2, with a weak D call TRBD1 (6 bases). This specimen was PBMCs, taken roughly 20 days after the first yellow fever vaccination. The CDR3 loop is CSAKGGLGGGYTF. Here the CDR3 DNA reads TGCAGTGCAAAGGGGGGTTTGGGAGGCGGCTACACCTTC.